These 6 T cell receptor beta chains were all obtained from the same sample, sequenced in a study of cytomegalovirus exposure and HLA in healthy donors. The PCR was carried out with 60 Vbeta primers and 13 Jbeta primers. Sequencing used immunoSEQ multiplex PCR; TCRdb keeps in-frame clones, though not all of them. The table lists 90,000 to 120,000 clones, about 75% of them singletons. Material: PBMCs. The receptor set was obtained from a woman aged 18 to 35 in good health and CMV-seropositive.

J is TRBJ1-5 and V is TRBV28, with TRBD1 as a possible D gene (6 bases). The V end lost 4 bases, the J end lost 5 bases, and 18 bases lay between the germline ends. CDR1 is MDHEN and CDR2 is SYDVKM in the germline V gene. The CDR3 runs to 16 residues. The CDR3 reads CASSSSTGFWYQPQHF. The CDR3 DNA sequence: TGTGCCAGCAGTTCATCGACAGGATTTTGGTATCAGCCCCAGCATTTT.

The chain combines TRBV6-4 with TRBJ2-7; 11 nucleotides match TRBD1. Germline CDR1 MRHNA, CDR2 SNTAGT. There are 15 residues in the CDR3. V lost 6 bases and J lost 5; bases outside the gene matches: 9. The CDR3 sequence is CASSPGTGGGNEQYF. CDR3 nucleotides: TGTGCCAGCAGCCCCGGGACAGGGGGTGGAAACGAGCAGTACTTC.

This sequence joins TRBV28 and TRBJ2-7; TRBD1 matches 12 bases. J lost 5 bases, V lost 6 bases, and 11 bases had no gene match. The CDR3 has 16 amino acids. Germline V gene sequence: CDR1 MDHEN, CDR2 SYDVKM. Here the CDR3 DNA reads TGTGCCAGCAGGAACGGGGGGGGACAGGGGGCTCACGAGCAGTACTTC. The encoded protein is CASRNGGGQGAHEQYF.

The chain has TRBV14 and TRBJ1-2; the D is unclear. Germline V gives CDR1 SGHDN, CDR2 FVKESK. CDR3 length: 13 residues. V lost 4 bases and J lost 8, with 14 bases in between. The DNA of the CDR3 is TGTGCCAGCAGCCCCGGGCGGGCGGTGGGCTACACCTTC. Its protein product is CASSPGRAVGYTF.

The chain employs TRBV11-2 and TRBJ1-4; a weak D match, TRBD1 (6 bases). Trimming shortened V by 0 bases and J by 8 bases, and 10 bases separated the two germline ends. Per the germline V gene, CDR1 is SGHAT and CDR2 is FQNNGV. The CDR3 contains 14 residues. CDR3 loop: CASSLDRGSEKLFF. The CDR3 DNA follows: TGTGCCAGCAGCTTAGATAGGGGGAGCGAAAAACTGTTTTTT.

The CDR3 nucleotides read TGTGCCAGCTCACACAACAGGGAAATACTGCCCCAGCATTTT. This codes for CASSHNREILPQHF. The chain is built from TRBV18 and TRBJ1-5, with a weak D call TRBD1 (6 bases). Trimming removed 4 bases from V and 9 bases from J, with 16 bases in between. The V gene's germline CDR1 is KGHSH and CDR2 LQKENI. CDR3 length equals 14 residues.